This T cell receptor beta chain derives from a study of blood T cell repertoires in COVID-19. Study as a whole: Sites across the United States, Italy and Spain contributed samples from acute and convalescent COVID-19.

Produced via immunoSEQ multiplex PCR; TCRdb's table is partial and in-frame only. The sample has approximately 270,000 clones; 91% are singletons. The germline V gene encodes CDR1 DFQATT and CDR2 SNEGSKA (reference sequence). Trimming removed 4 bases from V and 10 bases from J, with 4 bases in between. The CDR3 has 8 amino acids. The sequencing sample was made of PBMCs or T cells enriched from blood (not recorded which). The origin of this receptor is a man between 40 and 49 years old who had been exposed to COVID-19. J is TRBJ1-1 and V is TRBV20-1; D is unresolved. The chain's CDR3 is CSATGAFF. The CDR3 nucleotides read TGCAGTGCTACGGGAGCTTTCTTT.